This T cell receptor (beta chain) appears in the sequencing data of a study of response to subunit inactivated influenza vaccine. The study, taken as a whole, reports: Few new T cells, the authors suggested, are recruited by each seasonal influenza vaccination.

The CDR3 length is 14 residues. Trimming left V 0 bases short and J 2 bases short, with 8 bases between. Per the germline V gene, CDR1 is SGHTS and CDR2 is YDEGEE. Using its own MiXCR run on the RT-PCR reads, TCRdb lists one record per CDR3 protein. The repertoire has approximately 500,000 distinct CDR3 sequences, 13% of them found once; the top ten carry about an eighth. This clonotype was seen a handful of times. Its antigen is not identified. The sequences come from PBMCs from blood, collected roughly 6 weeks after vaccination. The V call is TRBV5-8, the J call TRBJ2-5; D unclear. The origin of this receptor is a man in his fifties who received an inactivated influenza vaccine. In DNA, the CDR3 is TGTGCCAGCAGCTTGGGACGCCGACAAGAGACCCAGTACTTC. Translation gives CASSLGRRQETQYF.